Below, 5 T cell receptor beta chains from the same sample are listed, as sequenced in a study of blood T cell repertoires in COVID-19 (TCRdb year 2020). Library construction relied on the immunoSEQ multiplex PCR assay. Sourced from immuneACCESS, this table was stored by TCRdb with only in-frame sequences that have V and J called. A share of the clones is absent; for the studies checked, an unresolved V gene accounts for under half, and the remainder has no known explanation. Present in this sample are 85,000 to 110,000 clones, around 90% of which were seen just once. The ten largest clonotypes hold about 3% of the sample. Sequenced sample: peripheral blood. Source of these receptors: a human donor in a cohort sampled during active COVID-19.

This chain joins TRBV5-1 and TRBJ2-2; TRBD1 agrees at 8 bases. Germline V gives CDR1 SGHRS, CDR2 YFSETQ. With 6 bases clipped from V and 3 bases from J, the junction kept 4 bases outside the gene matches. The CDR3 totals 14 residues. In DNA form, the CDR3 reads TGCGCCAGCAAAGGACAGGGCGACACCGGGGAGCTGTTTTTT. Protein sequence: CASKGQGDTGELFF.

Of note for this clone: This CDR3 is also generated by other DNA sequences in the sample. The rearrangement uses TRBV28 and TRBJ1-6; 10 bases agree with TRBD1. V was clipped by 5 bases and J by 8 bases; unmatched bases: 9. This CDR3 comprises 16 residues. Looked up from germline, CDR1 is MDHEN and CDR2 is SYDVKM. The CDR3: CASSPSPGTGDSPLHF. The CDR3 DNA is TGTGCCAGCAGTCCTAGTCCCGGGACAGGGGATTCACCCCTCCACTTT.

The chain employs TRBV5-6 and TRBJ1-1; D gene uncertain. V lost 4 bases to trimming and J lost 3 bases, with 16 bases between them. CDR1 and CDR2 from the germline V gene are SGHDT and YYEEEE. The CDR3 loop spans 15 amino acids. CDR3 DNA: TGTGCCAGCAGCCCCGCCGGGAACACCTACACTGAAGCTTTCTTT. Its protein is CASSPAGNTYTEAFF.

The chain uses TRBV7-2 and TRBJ2-5; 15 nucleotides align to TRBD2. The V segment lost 1 base and the J segment 1 base; nucleotides outside the gene matches: 1. CDR1 and CDR2 (germline): SGHTA, FQGNSA. The CDR3 runs to 17 residues. The chain's CDR3 is CASSLGGLAGGQETQYF. CDR3 DNA sequence: TGTGCCAGCAGCTTAGGGGGACTAGCGGGGGGCCAAGAGACCCAGTACTTC.

The CDR3 region has the DNA TGCAGCGTTGAAACCGACAGGGGGAACACTGAAGCTTTCTTT. It encodes CSVETDRGNTEAFF. The J gene is TRBJ1-1, the V gene TRBV29-1, with 8 bases aligning to TRBD1. V trimming: 2 bases; J trimming: 1 base; junction bases outside the gene matches: 3. The CDR3 consists of 14 residues. Germline V gene sequence: CDR1 SQVTM, CDR2 ANQGSEA.